Described below is a single T cell receptor beta chain sequence and its context. Its antigen remains unknown. These data originate in a study of post-analysis software for immune sequencing data. The study's findings and limits: Those with multiple sclerosis, the patient group, showed significantly lower normalized Chao1 diversity than controls. About 5 TRBV segments, including TRBV5-6, TRBV5-1 and TRBV20-1, were more frequent in patients than controls.

Incorporated into the TCR beta cDNA libraries were unique molecular identifiers, which served to reduce PCR and sequencing biases. TCRdb reprocessed the PCR reads with MiXCR, giving one entry per CDR3 protein. The sample yields hundreds of thousands of distinct CDR3 sequences, 44% seen once. This CDR3 has 12 residues. Trimming cost V 2 bases and J 8 bases, with 7 bases left between them. Germline loops: CDR1 ENHRY, CDR2 SYGVKD. This clonotype was sampled from a girl under 18 with multiple sclerosis. The J gene is TRBJ2-1, the V gene TRBV10-3, with D unclear. Sequenced sample: blood. For the CDR3, the DNA is TGTGCCATCAGTGAGGAAGCCTATGAGCAGTTCTTC. It translates to CAISEEAYEQFF.